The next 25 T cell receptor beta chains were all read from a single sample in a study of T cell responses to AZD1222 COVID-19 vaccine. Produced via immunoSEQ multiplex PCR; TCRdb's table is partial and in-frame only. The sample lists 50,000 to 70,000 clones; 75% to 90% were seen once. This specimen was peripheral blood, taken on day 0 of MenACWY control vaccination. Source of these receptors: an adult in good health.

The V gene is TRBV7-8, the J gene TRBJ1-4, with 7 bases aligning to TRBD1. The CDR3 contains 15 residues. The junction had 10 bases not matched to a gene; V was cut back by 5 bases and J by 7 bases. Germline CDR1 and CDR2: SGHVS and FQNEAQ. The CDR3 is CASSPRRGLGEKLFF. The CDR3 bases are TGTGCCAGCAGCCCGAGGAGGGGGCTTGGTGAAAAACTGTTTTTT.

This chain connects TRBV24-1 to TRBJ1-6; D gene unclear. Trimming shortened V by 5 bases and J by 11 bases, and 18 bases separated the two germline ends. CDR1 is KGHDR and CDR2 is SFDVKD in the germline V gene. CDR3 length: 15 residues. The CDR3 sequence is CATSVPGHDAAPLHF. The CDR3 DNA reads TGTGCCACCAGTGTCCCCGGCCACGATGCCGCACCCCTCCACTTT.

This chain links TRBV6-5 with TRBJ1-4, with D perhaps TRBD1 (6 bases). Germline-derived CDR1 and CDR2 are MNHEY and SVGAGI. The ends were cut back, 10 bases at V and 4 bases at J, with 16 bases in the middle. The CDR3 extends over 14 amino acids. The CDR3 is CATRAGAGNEKLFF. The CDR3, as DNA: TGTGCCACCCGGGCGGGGGCGGGTAATGAAAAACTGTTTTTT.

The CDR3 loop is CSGAGSLASTDTQYF. Written as DNA, the CDR3 is TGCAGCGGTGCCGGAAGTCTAGCTAGCACAGATACGCAGTATTTT. The J gene is TRBJ2-3, the V gene TRBV29-1; a possible D gene is TRBD2 (5 bases). The CDR3 is made up of 15 amino acids. The V end was cut by 7 bases, the J end by 0 bases, with 17 bases between. Per germline, CDR1 SQVTM and CDR2 ANQGSEA.

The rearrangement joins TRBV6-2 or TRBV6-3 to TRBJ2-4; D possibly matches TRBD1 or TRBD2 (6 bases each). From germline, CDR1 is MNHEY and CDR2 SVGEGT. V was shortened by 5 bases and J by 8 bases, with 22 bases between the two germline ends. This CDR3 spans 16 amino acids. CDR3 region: CASSTPRLKGGDIQYF. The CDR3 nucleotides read TGTGCCAGCAGTACCCCCCGCCTCAAGGGGGGAGACATTCAGTACTTC.

CDR3 sequence: CASSFYREKLFF. Here the CDR3 DNA reads TGTGCCAGCAGTTTTTACCGCGAAAAACTGTTTTTT. The rearrangement uses TRBV27 and TRBJ1-4; no reliable D call. Trimming pared 3 bases from V and 8 bases from J, leaving 7 bases between. There are 12 residues in the CDR3. In germline, CDR1 is MNHEY, CDR2 SMNVEV (reference sequence).

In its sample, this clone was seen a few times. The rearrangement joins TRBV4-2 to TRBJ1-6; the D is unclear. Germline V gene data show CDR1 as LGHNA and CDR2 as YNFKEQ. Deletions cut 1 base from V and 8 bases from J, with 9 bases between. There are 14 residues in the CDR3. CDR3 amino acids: CASSQVDGDSPLHF. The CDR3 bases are TGTGCCAGCAGCCAAGTGGACGGCGATTCACCCCTCCACTTT.

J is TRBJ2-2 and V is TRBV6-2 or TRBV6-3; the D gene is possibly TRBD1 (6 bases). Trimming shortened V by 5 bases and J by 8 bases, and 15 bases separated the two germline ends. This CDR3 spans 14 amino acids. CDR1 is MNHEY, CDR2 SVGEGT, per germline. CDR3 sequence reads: CASSRTAQLGELFF. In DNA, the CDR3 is TGTGCCAGCAGTCGGACAGCCCAATTGGGGGAGCTGTTTTTT.

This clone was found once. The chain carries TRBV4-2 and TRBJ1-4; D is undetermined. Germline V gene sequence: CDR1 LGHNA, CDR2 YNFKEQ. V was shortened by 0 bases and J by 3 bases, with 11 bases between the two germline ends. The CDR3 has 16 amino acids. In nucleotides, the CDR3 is TGTGCCAGCAGCCAAGAGCCACGGAAGGCTAATGAAAAACTGTTTTTT. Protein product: CASSQEPRKANEKLFF.

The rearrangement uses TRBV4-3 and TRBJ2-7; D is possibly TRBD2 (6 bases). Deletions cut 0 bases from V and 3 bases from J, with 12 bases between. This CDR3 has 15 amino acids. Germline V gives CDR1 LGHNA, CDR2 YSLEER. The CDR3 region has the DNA TGCGCCAGCAGCCAAGATCGAACGGGGGACTACGAGCAGTACTTC. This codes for CASSQDRTGDYEQYF.

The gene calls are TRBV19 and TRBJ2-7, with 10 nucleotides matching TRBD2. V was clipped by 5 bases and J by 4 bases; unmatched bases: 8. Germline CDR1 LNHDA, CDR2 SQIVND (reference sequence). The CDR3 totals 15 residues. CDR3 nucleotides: TGTGCCAGTAGTGATTTAAGCGGGAGGGGTTACGAGCAGTACTTC. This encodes CASSDLSGRGYEQYF.

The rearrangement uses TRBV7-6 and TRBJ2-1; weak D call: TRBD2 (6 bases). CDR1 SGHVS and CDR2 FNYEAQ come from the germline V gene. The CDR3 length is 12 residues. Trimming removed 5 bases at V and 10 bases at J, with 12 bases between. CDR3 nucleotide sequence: TGTGCCAGCAGCCCTGGGACTCCCGAGCAGTTCTTC. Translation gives CASSPGTPEQFF. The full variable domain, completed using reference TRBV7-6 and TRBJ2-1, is GAGVSQSPRYKVTKRGQDVALRCDPISGHVSLYWYRQALGQGPEFLTYFNYEAQQDKSGLPNDRFSAERPEGSISTLTIQRTEQRDSAMYRCASSPGTPEQFFGPGTRLTVL.

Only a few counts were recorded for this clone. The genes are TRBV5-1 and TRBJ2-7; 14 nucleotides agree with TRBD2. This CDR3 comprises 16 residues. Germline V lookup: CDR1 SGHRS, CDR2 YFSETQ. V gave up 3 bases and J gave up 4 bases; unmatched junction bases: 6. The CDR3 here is CASSSDGLAGGYEQYF. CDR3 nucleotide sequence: TGCGCCAGCAGCTCCGACGGACTAGCGGGAGGATACGAGCAGTACTTC.

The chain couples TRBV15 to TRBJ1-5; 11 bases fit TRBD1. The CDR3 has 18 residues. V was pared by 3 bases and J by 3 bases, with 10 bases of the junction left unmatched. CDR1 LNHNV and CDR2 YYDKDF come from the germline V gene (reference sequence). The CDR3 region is CATSRGPGQGADNQPQHF. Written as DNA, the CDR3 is TGTGCCACCAGCAGGGGTCCCGGACAGGGGGCTGACAATCAGCCCCAGCATTTT.

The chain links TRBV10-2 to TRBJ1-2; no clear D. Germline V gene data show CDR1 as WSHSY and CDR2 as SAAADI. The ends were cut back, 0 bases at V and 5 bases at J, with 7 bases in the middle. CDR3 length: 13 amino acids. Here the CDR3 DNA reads TGCGCCAGCAGTGAGTCCGGAGATTATGGCTACACCTTC. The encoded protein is CASSESGDYGYTF.

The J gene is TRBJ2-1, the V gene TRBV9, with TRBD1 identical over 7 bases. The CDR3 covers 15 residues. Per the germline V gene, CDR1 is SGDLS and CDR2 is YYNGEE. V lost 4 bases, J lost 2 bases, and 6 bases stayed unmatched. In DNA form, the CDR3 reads TGTGCCAGCAGCCCGAACAGGGGAACCTACAATGAGCAGTTCTTC. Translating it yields CASSPNRGTYNEQFF.

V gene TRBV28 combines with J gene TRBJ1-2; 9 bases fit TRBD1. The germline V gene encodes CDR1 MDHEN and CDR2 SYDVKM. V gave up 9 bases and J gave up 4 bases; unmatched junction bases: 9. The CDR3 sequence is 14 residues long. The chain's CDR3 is CASIDRGGPYGYTF. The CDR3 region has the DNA TGTGCCAGTATTGACAGGGGGGGACCCTATGGCTACACCTTC.

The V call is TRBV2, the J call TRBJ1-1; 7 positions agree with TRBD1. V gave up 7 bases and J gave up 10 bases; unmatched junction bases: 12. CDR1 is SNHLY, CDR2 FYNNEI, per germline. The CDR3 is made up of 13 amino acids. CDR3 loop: CASNSGRDSLAFF. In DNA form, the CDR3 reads TGTGCCAGCAATTCGGGGCGGGACAGTTTAGCTTTCTTT.

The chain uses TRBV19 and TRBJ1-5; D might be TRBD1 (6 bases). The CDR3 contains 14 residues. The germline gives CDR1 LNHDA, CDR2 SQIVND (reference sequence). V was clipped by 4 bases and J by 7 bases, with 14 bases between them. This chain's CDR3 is CASSTQGSGQPQHF. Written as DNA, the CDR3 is TGTGCCAGTAGTACACAGGGTTCGGGGCAGCCCCAGCATTTT.

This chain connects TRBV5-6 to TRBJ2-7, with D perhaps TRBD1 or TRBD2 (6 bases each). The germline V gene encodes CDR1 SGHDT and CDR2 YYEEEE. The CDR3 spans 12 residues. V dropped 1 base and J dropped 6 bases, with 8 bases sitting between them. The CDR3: CASSLRGLEQYF. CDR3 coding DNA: TGTGCCAGCAGCTTGCGGGGGCTCGAGCAGTACTTC.

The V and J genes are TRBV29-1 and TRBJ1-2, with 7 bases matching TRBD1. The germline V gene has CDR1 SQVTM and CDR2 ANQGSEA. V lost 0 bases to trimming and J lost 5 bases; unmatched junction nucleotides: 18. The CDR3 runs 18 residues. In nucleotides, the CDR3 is TGCAGCGTTGAAGATCCGAGAGGGGGCCAGGGGATTCTGTATGGCTACACCTTC. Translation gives CSVEDPRGGQGILYGYTF.

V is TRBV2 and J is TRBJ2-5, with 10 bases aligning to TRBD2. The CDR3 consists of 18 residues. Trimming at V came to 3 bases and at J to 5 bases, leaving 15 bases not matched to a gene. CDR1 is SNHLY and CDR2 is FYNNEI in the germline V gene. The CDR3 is CASSEGLLAGVPGETQYF. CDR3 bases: TGTGCCAGCAGTGAGGGATTGCTAGCGGGAGTCCCAGGGGAGACCCAGTACTTC.

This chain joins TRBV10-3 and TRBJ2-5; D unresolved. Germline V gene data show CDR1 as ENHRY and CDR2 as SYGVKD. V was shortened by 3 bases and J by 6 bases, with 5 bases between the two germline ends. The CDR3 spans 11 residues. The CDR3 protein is CAISDGQTQYF. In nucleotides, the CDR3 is TGTGCCATCAGTGACGGTCAGACCCAGTACTTC.

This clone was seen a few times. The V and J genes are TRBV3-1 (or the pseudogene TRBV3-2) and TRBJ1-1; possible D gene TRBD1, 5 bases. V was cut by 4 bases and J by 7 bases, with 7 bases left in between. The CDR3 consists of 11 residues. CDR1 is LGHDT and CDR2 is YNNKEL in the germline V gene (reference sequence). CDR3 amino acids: CASSPGGEAFF. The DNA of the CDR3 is TGTGCCAGCAGCCCGGGGGGTGAAGCTTTCTTT.

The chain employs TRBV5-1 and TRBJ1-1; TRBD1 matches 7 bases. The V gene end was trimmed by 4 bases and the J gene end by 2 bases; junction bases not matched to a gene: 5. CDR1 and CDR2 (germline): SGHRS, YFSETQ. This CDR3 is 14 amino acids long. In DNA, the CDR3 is TGCGCCAGCAGCACGACAGGGCATAACACTGAAGCTTTCTTT. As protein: CASSTTGHNTEAFF.